One sample yielded the 8 T cell receptor beta chains listed below, sequenced in a study of blood T cell repertoires in COVID-19. Data came from immunoSEQ multiplex PCR; TCRdb stores just in-frame clones and leaves some out. The sample lists about 300,000 clones; 70% to 90% were seen once. Sequencing was carried out using PBMCs or T cells enriched from blood (not recorded which). These receptors originate from a woman under 40 who had recovered from COVID-19.

J is TRBJ2-5 and V is TRBV9; no definite D call. V dropped 0 bases and J dropped 7 bases, with 10 bases sitting between them. The germline V gene encodes CDR1 SGDLS and CDR2 YYNGEE. This CDR3 has 13 amino acids. The CDR3 DNA follows: TGTGCCAGCAGCGTAGAGGTGTCGGGGACCCAGTACTTC. Protein: CASSVEVSGTQYF.

This chain uses TRBV6-2 or TRBV6-3 with TRBJ1-5; 8 positions match TRBD1. The CDR3 totals 19 residues. Germline V gene sequence: CDR1 MNHEY, CDR2 SVGEGT. The ends lost 6 bases at V and 1 base at J; junction bases unmatched: 17. Here the CDR3 DNA reads TGTGCCAGCAGCAACGCCGAGGGCAGGGGGCGAGGGAGCAATCAGCCCCAGCATTTT. This translates into CASSNAEGRGRGSNQPQHF.

This clone was seen a single time. The chain links TRBV18 to TRBJ1-3; 7 positions match TRBD1. Trimming took 3 bases from V and 8 from J; bases not matched to a gene: 10. The CDR3 is 15 residues long. CDR1 and CDR2 from the germline V gene are KGHSH and LQKENI. This CDR3 is CASSPRQGATDTIYF. In DNA form, the CDR3 reads TGTGCCAGCTCACCCAGACAGGGAGCTACAGACACCATATATTTT.

V and J are TRBV6-4 and TRBJ1-2; 9 positions agree with TRBD1. This CDR3 is 13 amino acids long. CDR1 is MRHNA and CDR2 is SNTAGT in the germline V gene. V shed 0 bases and J 7 bases; nucleotides not matched to a gene: 0. CDR3 DNA: TGTGCCAGCAGTGACTCGACAGGGGGTGGCTACACCTTC. Protein product: CASSDSTGGGYTF.

J is TRBJ1-6 and V is TRBV27; D not certain. Trimming took 1 base from V and 1 from J, leaving 11 bases between them. CDR3 length: 17 residues. Germline-derived CDR1 and CDR2 are MNHEY and SMNVEV (reference sequence). The CDR3 DNA sequence: TGTGCCAGCAGTTTATATCTATCAAAATCCTATAATTCACCCCTCCACTTT. Protein product: CASSLYLSKSYNSPLHF.

In this sample, this clone turned up once. The V and J genes are TRBV3-1 (or the pseudogene TRBV3-2) and TRBJ2-2; no clear D. The germline V gene encodes CDR1 LGHDT and CDR2 YNNKEL (reference sequence). The CDR3 has 14 residues. Trimming cost V 2 bases and J 4 bases, with 8 bases left between them. The CDR3 DNA sequence: TGTGCCAGCAGCCAACAGCAGCGCACCGGGGAGCTGTTTTTT. Its translation: CASSQQQRTGELFF.

V gene TRBV27 combines with J gene TRBJ1-5, with 10 positions matching TRBD1. The CDR3 length is 17 residues. V lost 5 bases, J lost 1 base, and 8 bases stayed unmatched. From germline, CDR1 is MNHEY and CDR2 SMNVEV (reference sequence). DNA of the CDR3: TGTGCCAGCAGTCCGACGCGGACAGGGGGGAGCAATCAGCCCCAGCATTTT. Translated, it gives CASSPTRTGGSNQPQHF.

As DNA, the CDR3 is TGCGCCAGCAGCTTGGGGCTTGGACAGAAAAACAATGAGCAGTTCTTC. It is translated as CASSLGLGQKNNEQFF. The gene calls are TRBV5-1 and TRBJ2-1; a weak D match, TRBD1 (6 bases). The ends were cut back, 0 bases at V and 5 bases at J, with 15 bases in the middle. CDR1 is SGHRS, CDR2 YFSETQ, per germline. There are 16 residues in the CDR3.